In this sample, the clone carrying this T cell receptor beta chain turned up a few times. This entry comes from a study of blood T cell repertoires in COVID-19. Sequenced by immunoSEQ multiplex PCR; TCRdb stores in-frame clones only, minus some. The table has roughly 68,000 clones, approximately 88% seen once. V lost 3 bases, J lost 2 bases, and 11 bases lay in between. Germline V CDR1 and CDR2: ENHRY, SYGVKD. The CDR3 sequence is 14 residues long. The clonotype comes from a man aged 50-59 years with active COVID-19. The sequenced sample consisted of peripheral blood. The chain carries TRBV10-3 and TRBJ2-7; D possibly corresponds to TRBD2 (5 bases). The CDR3 DNA is TGTGCCATCAGTGAAGGAGGTACACCCTACGAGCAGTACTTC. Amino acids: CAISEGGTPYEQYF.